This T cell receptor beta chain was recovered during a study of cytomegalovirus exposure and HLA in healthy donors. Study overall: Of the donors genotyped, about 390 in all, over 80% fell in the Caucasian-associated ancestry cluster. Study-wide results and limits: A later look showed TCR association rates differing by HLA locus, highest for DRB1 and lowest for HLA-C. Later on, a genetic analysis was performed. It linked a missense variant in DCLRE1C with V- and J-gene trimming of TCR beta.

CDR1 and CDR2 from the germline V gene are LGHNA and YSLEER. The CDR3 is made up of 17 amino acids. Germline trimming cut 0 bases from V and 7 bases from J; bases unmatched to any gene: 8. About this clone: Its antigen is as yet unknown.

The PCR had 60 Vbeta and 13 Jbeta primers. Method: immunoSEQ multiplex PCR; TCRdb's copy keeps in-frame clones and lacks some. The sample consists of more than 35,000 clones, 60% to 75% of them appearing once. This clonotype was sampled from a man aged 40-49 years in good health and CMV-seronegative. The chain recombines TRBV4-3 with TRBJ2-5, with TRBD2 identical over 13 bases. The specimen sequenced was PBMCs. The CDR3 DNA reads TGCGCCAGCAGCCAAGAACCTCGGACTAGCGGGGGAGGGACCCAGTACTTC. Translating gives CASSQEPRTSGGGTQYF.